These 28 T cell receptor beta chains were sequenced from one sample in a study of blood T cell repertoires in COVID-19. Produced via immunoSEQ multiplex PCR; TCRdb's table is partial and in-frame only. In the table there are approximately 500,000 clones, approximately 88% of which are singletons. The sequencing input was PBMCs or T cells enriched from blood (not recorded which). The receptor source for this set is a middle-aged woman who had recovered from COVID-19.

CDR3 region: CASSSDAAGQGIREQFF. The DNA for the CDR3 is TGTGCCAGCAGCTCCGATGCTGCGGGACAGGGGATCCGGGAGCAGTTCTTC. The chain joins TRBV11-3 to TRBJ2-1, with 10 bases aligning to TRBD1. Germline V CDR1 and CDR2: SGHNT, YENEEA. The length of the CDR3 is 17 residues. V gave up 4 bases and J gave up 10 bases; unmatched junction bases: 16. Complete variable domain (other parts from reference TRBV11-3 and TRBJ2-1): EAGVVQSPRYKIIEKKQPVAFWCNPISGHNTLYWYLQNLGQGPELLIRYENEEAVDDSQLPKDRFSAERLKGVDSTLKIQPAELGDSAVYLCASSSDAAGQGIREQFFGPGTRLTVL.

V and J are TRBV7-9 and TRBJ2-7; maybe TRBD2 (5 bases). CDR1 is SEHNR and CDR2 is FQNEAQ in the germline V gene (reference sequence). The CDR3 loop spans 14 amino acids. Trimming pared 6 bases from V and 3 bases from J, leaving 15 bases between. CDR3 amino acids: CASSYTGGGYEQYF. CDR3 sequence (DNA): TGTGCCAGCAGTTACACCGGAGGCGGCTACGAGCAGTACTTC.

CDR3 in DNA: TGCGCCAGCAGCGACCGGGACAGGGGTCTATACGAGCAGTACTTC. It translates to CASSDRDRGLYEQYF. J is TRBJ2-7 and V is TRBV5-1; 10 positions agree with TRBD1. CDR1 is SGHRS, CDR2 YFSETQ, per germline. The trim removed 4 bases at V and 4 bases at J, leaving 8 bases unmatched. The CDR3 consists of 15 residues.

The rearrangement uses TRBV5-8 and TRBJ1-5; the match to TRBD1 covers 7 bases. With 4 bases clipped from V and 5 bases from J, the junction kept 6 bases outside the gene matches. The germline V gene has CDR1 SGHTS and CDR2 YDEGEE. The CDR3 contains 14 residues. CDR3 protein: CASSMTGLDQPQHF. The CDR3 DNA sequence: TGTGCCAGCAGCATGACAGGGCTGGATCAGCCCCAGCATTTT.

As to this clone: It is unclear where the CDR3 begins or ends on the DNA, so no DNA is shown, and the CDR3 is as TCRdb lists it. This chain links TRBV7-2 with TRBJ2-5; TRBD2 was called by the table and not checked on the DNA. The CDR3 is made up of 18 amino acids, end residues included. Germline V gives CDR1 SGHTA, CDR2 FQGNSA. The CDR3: CASSSGTSGRYFGETQYF.

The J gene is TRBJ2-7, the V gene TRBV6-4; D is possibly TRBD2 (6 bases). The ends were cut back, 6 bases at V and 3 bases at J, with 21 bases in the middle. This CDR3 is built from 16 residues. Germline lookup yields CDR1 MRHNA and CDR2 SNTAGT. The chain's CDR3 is CASSPGLRLVSYEQYF. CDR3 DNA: TGTGCCAGCAGCCCGGGACTTCGTCTGGTAAGCTACGAGCAGTACTTC.

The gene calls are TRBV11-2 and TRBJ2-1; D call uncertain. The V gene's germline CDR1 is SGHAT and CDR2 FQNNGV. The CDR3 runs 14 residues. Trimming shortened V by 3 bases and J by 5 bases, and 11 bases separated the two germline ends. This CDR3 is CASSFRALDNEQFF. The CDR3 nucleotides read TGTGCCAGCAGCTTTCGCGCGTTAGACAATGAGCAGTTCTTC.

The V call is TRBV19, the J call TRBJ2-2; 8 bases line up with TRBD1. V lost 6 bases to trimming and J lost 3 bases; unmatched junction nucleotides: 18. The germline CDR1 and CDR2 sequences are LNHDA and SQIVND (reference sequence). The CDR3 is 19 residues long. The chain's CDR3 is CASREGQAQLLRHTGELFF. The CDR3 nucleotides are TGTGCCAGTAGAGAGGGACAGGCGCAACTACTACGCCACACCGGGGAGCTGTTTTTT.

The CDR3 spells CASSYSGAPTDTQYF. The DNA of the CDR3 is TGTGCCAGCAGTTATTCGGGAGCGCCAACAGATACGCAGTATTTT. The chain employs TRBV6-2 or TRBV6-3 and TRBJ2-3; a weak D match, TRBD2 (6 bases). Germline CDR1 reads MNHEY; CDR2 reads SVGEGT. With 3 bases removed from V and 3 bases from J, the gap between germline ends came to 13 bases. The CDR3 length is 15 residues.

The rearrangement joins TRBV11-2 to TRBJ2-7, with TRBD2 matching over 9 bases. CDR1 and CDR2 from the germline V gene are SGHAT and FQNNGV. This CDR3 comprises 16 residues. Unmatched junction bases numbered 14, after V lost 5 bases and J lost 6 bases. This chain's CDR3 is CASSPVSGTSYSEQYF. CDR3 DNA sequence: TGTGCCAGCAGCCCAGTGTCCGGGACTAGCTATTCCGAGCAGTACTTC.

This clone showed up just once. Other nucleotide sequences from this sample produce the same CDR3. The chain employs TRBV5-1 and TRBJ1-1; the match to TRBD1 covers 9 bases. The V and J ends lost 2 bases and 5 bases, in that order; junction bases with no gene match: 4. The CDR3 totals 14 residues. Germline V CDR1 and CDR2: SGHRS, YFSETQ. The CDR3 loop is CASSLQGARTEAFF. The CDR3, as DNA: TGCGCCAGCAGCTTACAGGGGGCGAGGACTGAAGCTTTCTTT. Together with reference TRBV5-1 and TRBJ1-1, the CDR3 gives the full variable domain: KAGVTQTPRYLIKTRGQQVTLSCSPISGHRSVSWYQQTPGQGLQFLFEYFSETQRNKGNFPGRFSGRQFSNSRSEMNVSTLELGDSALYLCASSLQGARTEAFFGQGTRLTVV.

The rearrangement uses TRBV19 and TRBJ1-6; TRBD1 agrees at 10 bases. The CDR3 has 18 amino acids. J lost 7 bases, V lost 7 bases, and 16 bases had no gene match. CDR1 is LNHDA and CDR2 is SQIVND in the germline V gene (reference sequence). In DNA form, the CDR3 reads TGTGCCAGTACCAACAAGCCCCCGGGACAGGGGAGAAATTCACCCCTCCACTTT. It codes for CASTNKPPGQGRNSPLHF.

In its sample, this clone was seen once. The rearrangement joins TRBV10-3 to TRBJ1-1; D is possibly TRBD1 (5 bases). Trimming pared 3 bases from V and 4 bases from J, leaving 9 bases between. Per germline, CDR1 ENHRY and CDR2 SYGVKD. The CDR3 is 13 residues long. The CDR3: CAISDGGATEAFF. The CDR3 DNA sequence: TGTGCCATCAGTGATGGTGGGGCCACTGAAGCTTTCTTT.

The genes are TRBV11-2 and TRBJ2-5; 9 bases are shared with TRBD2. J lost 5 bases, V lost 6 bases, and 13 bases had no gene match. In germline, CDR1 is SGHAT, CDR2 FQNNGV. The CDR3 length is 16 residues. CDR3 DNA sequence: TGTGCCAGCAGTCACAATAGCGGGAGTAATATCGAGACCCAGTACTTC. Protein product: CASSHNSGSNIETQYF.

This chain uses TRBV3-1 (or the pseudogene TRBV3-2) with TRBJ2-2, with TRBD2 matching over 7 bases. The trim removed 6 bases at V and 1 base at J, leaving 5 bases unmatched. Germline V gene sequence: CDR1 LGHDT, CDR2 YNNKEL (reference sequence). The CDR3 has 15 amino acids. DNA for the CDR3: TGTGCCAGCAGGGAACTAGCGTTGAACACCGGGGAGCTGTTTTTT. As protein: CASRELALNTGELFF.

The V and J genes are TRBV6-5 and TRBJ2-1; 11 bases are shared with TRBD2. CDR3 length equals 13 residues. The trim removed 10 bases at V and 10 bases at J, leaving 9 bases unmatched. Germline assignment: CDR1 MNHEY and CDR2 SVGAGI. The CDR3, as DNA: TGTGCCACCCAAGGGACTAGCGGTATCGAGCAGTTCTTC. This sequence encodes CATQGTSGIEQFF.

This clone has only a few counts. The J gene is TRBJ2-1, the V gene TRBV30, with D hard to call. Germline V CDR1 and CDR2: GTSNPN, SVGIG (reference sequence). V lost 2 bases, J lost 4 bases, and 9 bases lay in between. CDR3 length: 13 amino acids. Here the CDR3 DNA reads TGTGCCTGGAGTCTTAATCGGTACAATGAGCAGTTCTTC. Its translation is CAWSLNRYNEQFF.

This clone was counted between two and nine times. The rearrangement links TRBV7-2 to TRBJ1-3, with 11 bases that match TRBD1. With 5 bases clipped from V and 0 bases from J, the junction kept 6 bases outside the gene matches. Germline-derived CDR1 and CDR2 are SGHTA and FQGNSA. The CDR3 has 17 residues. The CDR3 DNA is TGTGCCAGCAGCCCCCGGGGACAGGGGGGCTCTGGAAACACCATATATTTT. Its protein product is CASSPRGQGGSGNTIYF. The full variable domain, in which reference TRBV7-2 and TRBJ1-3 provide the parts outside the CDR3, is GAGVSQSPSNKVTEKGKDVELRCDPISGHTALYWYRQSLGQGLEFLIYFQGNSAPDKSGLPSDRFSAERTGGSVSTLTIQRTQQEDSAVYLCASSPRGQGGSGNTIYFGEGSWLTVV.

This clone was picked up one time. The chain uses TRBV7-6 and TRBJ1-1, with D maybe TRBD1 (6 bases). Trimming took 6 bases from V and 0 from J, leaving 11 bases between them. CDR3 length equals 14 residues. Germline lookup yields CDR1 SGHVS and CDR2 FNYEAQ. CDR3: CASSPGTLNTEAFF. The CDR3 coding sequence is TGTGCCAGCAGTCCCGGGACACTGAACACTGAAGCTTTCTTT.

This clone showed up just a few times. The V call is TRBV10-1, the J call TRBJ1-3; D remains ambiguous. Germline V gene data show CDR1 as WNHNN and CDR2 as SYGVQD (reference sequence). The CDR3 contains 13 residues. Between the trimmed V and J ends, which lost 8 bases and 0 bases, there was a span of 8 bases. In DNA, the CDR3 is TGCGCCAGCGGGTCGGGCTCTGGAAACACCATATATTTT. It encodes CASGSGSGNTIYF.

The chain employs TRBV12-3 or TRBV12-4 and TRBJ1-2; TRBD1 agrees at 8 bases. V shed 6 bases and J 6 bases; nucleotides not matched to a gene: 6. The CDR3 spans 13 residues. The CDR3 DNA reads TGTGCCAGCAGCACGGACAGGGACAATGGCTACACCTTC. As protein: CASSTDRDNGYTF.

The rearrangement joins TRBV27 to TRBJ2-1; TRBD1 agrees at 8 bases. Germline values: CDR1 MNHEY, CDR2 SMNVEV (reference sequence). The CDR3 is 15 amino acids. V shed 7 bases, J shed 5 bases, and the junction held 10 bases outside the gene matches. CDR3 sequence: CASTVTGVPDNEQFF. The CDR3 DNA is TGTGCCAGCACTGTGACAGGGGTCCCAGACAATGAGCAGTTCTTC.

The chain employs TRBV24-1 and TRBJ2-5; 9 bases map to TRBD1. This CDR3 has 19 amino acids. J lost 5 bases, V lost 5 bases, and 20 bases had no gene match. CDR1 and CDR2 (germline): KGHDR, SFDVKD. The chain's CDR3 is CATSAGTGRTSKTRETQYF. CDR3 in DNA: TGTGCCACCAGTGCGGGGACAGGGCGGACCTCAAAGACACGGGAGACCCAGTACTTC.

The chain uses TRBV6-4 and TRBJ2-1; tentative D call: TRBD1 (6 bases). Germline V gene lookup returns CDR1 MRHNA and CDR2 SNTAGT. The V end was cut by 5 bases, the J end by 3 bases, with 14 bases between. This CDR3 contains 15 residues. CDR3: CASSPGGHDYNEQFF. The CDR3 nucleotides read TGTGCCAGCAGTCCTGGGGGCCATGACTACAATGAGCAGTTCTTC.

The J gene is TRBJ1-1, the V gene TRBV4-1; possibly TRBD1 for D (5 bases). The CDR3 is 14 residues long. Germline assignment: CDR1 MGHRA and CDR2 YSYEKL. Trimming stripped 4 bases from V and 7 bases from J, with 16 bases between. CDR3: CASSPKISGNEAFF. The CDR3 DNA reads TGCGCCAGCAGCCCTAAGATATCAGGGAATGAAGCTTTCTTT.

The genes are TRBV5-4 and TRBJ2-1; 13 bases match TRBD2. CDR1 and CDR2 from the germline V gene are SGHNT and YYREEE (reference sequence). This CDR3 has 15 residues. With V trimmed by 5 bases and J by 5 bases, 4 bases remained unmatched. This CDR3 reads CASSGLAGVNNEQFF. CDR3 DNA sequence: TGTGCCAGCAGTGGACTAGCGGGAGTCAACAATGAGCAGTTCTTC. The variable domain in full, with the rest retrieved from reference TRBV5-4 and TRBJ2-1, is ETGVTQSPTHLIKTRGQQVTLRCSSQSGHNTVSWYQQALGQGPQFIFQYYREEENGRGNFPPRFSGLQFPNYSSELNVNALELDDSALYLCASSGLAGVNNEQFFGPGTRLTVL.

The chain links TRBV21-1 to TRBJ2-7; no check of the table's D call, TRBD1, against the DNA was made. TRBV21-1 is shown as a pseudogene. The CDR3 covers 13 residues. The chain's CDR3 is CASSKGNRVLGHF. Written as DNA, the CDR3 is TGTGCCAGCAGCAAAGGAAACAGGGTATTGGGTCACTTC.

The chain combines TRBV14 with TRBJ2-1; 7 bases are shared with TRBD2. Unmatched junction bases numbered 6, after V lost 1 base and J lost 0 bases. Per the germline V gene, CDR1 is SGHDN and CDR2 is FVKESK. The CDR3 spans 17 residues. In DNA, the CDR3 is TGTGCCAGCAGCCAAGGTTACGGGAGGAGCTCCTACAATGAGCAGTTCTTC. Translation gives CASSQGYGRSSYNEQFF.